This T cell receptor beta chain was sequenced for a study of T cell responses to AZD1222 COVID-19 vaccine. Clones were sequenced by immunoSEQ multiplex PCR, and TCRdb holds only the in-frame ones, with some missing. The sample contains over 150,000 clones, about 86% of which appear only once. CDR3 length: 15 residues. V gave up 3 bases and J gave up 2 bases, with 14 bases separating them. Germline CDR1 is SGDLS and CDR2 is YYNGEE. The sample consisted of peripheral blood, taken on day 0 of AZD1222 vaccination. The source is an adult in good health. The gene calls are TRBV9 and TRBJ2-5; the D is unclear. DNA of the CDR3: TGTGCCAGCAGCGGATGGGGTTCTGGTCAAGAGACCCAGTACTTC. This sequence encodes CASSGWGSGQETQYF.